The rows below give T cell receptor beta chains drawn from one sample of a study of blood T cell repertoires in COVID-19. TCRdb keeps only in-frame clones here, not all; method: immunoSEQ multiplex PCR. The sample lists about 220,000 clones; roughly 89% were seen once. The sequenced sample consisted of peripheral blood. These TCRs come from a man aged 30 to 45 who had recovered from COVID-19. CDR3s include the opening cysteine and the closing phenylalanine or tryptophan.

J: TRBJ2-5; V: TRBV15; CDR3: CATSRDLREETQYF
J: TRBJ2-7; V: TRBV24-1; CDR3: CATSDPVWGLGIGEQYF
J: TRBJ2-3; V: TRBV7-8; CDR3: CASSHSGLAITDTQYF
J: TRBJ1-5; V: TRBV6-2/TRBV6-3; CDR3: CASSYRPEGYQPQHF
J: TRBJ2-7; V: TRBV11-2; CDR3: CANLSHRVYEQYF
J: TRBJ2-1; V: TRBV11-2; CDR3: CASSKGGTRIYNEQFF
J: TRBJ2-3; V: TRBV12-5; CDR3: CASGLETGGTQYF
J: TRBJ2-7; V: TRBV11-3; CDR3: CASSFGQGYEQYF
J: TRBJ1-4; V: TRBV2; CDR3: CASSRDRLFTNEKLFF
J: TRBJ2-7; V: TRBV10-1; CDR3: CASSERGYEQYF
J: TRBJ1-1; V: TRBV30; CDR3: CAWSGEGEAFF
J: TRBJ1-3; V: TRBV5-1; CDR3: CASSLWRGDGNTIYF
J: TRBJ2-5; V: TRBV10-1; CDR3: CASSASGDGATQYF
J: TRBJ1-1; V: TRBV28; CDR3: CASSYRVMNTEAFF
J: TRBJ1-6; V: TRBV7-2; CDR3: CASSPSGTMNSPLHF
J: TRBJ2-5; V: TRBV29-1; CDR3: CSVLADQETQYF
J: TRBJ1-2; V: TRBV30; CDR3: CAWSGVFVMGNRGYTF
J: TRBJ1-3; V: TRBV5-4; CDR3: CASSRTGDSGNTIYF
J: TRBJ2-7; V: TRBV10-1; CDR3: CASRTGTGTNEQYF
J: TRBJ2-7; V: TRBV5-1; CDR3: CASSLGLAGARSYEQYF
J: TRBJ1-2; V: TRBV30; CDR3: CAWSDPVGGSYYGYTF
J: TRBJ1-6; V: TRBV12-3/TRBV12-4; CDR3: CASTEGGVTPLHF
J: TRBJ2-5; V: TRBV2; CDR3: CATAYWGGETQYF
J: TRBJ2-2; V: TRBV11-2; CDR3: CASSLAWNTGELFF